Shown below are 18 T cell receptor beta chains from a single sample sequenced in a study of T cell responses to AZD1222 COVID-19 vaccine. Method: immunoSEQ multiplex PCR; TCRdb's copy keeps in-frame clones and lacks some. The table includes 120,000 or so clones, more than 80% detected once. The sequencing here drew on peripheral blood, taken on day 0 of AZD1222 vaccination. The receptors here all came from an adult in good health.

This clone is a singleton in its sample. This chain links TRBV12-3 or TRBV12-4 with TRBJ1-5; perhaps TRBD1 as D (5 bases). The V gene lost 6 bases and the J gene lost 1 base, with 7 bases spanning the gap. CDR3 length equals 13 residues. DNA of the CDR3: TGTGCCAGCAGGGGGCAGAGCAATCAGCCCCAGCATTTT. Protein sequence: CASRGQSNQPQHF.

The chain combines TRBV3-1 (or the pseudogene TRBV3-2) with TRBJ1-4; unclear D gene. From germline, CDR1 is LGHDT and CDR2 YNNKEL (reference sequence). The CDR3 is 15 residues long. The V end was cut by 1 base, the J end by 12 bases, with 18 bases between. CDR3 coding DNA: TGTGCCAGCAGCCAAGGCCAAATGGGAGTCCTCGAACTGTTTTTT. This translates into CASSQGQMGVLELFF.

The rearrangement links TRBV5-1 to TRBJ2-2, with D perhaps assigned TRBD1 or TRBD2 (5 bases each). The CDR3 is 14 amino acids. The germline V gene encodes CDR1 SGHRS and CDR2 YFSETQ. Trimming took 7 bases from V and 0 from J, leaving 10 bases between them. The CDR3 DNA is TGCGCCAGCCGGGGACCTACGAACACCGGGGAGCTGTTTTTT. Amino acid sequence: CASRGPTNTGELFF.

This chain joins TRBV12-3 or TRBV12-4 and TRBJ2-5; D ambiguous. V dropped 4 bases and J dropped 5 bases, with 8 bases sitting between them. This CDR3 is built from 12 residues. In DNA, the CDR3 is TGTGCCAGCAGTTGGGTGGGGGAGACCCAGTACTTC. It specifies CASSWVGETQYF.

This chain uses TRBV5-6 with TRBJ1-6; the D gene is possibly TRBD1 (5 bases). Trimming stripped 5 bases from V and 9 bases from J, with 18 bases between. CDR3 length equals 15 residues. Germline V gene data show CDR1 as SGHDT and CDR2 as YYEEEE. The CDR3 protein is CASRIRGRTSSPLHF. DNA for the CDR3: TGTGCCAGCAGGATAAGGGGCAGGACCAGTTCACCCCTCCACTTT.

The chain carries TRBV18 and TRBJ1-2; D may be TRBD1 (6 bases). V gave up 3 bases and J gave up 7 bases, with 21 bases separating them. The CDR3 is 16 residues long. The germline V gene encodes CDR1 KGHSH and CDR2 LQKENI. DNA for the CDR3: TGTGCCAGCTCACCGCAAGTCAACAGGGCTGTGAGTGGCTACACCTTC. Protein sequence: CASSPQVNRAVSGYTF.

The chain links TRBV19 to TRBJ1-2; TRBD1 is a possible D gene (6 bases). The ends were cut back, 3 bases at V and 3 bases at J, with 8 bases in the middle. Germline V gives CDR1 LNHDA, CDR2 SQIVND (reference sequence). The CDR3 contains 13 residues. The CDR3 loop reads CASSINRDYGYTF. In nucleotides, the CDR3 is TGTGCCAGTAGTATTAACAGGGACTATGGCTACACCTTC. Looking up the rest from reference TRBV19 and TRBJ1-2 gives the full variable domain: DGGITQSPKYLFRKEGQNVTLSCEQNLNHDAMYWYRQDPGQGLRLIYYSQIVNDFQKGDIAEGYSVSREKKESFPLTVTSAQKNPTAFYLCASSINRDYGYTFGSGTRLTVV.

The rearrangement joins TRBV6-5 to TRBJ2-7; TRBD2 matches at 8 bases. V trimming: 5 bases; J trimming: 3 bases; junction bases outside the gene matches: 6. The CDR3 runs to 14 residues. From germline, CDR1 is MNHEY and CDR2 SVGAGI. CDR3 bases: TGTGCCAGCAGTCGGGAGGGGGGGTACTACGAGCAGTACTTC. Its translation: CASSREGGYYEQYF.

In this sample, this clone turned up once. The rearrangement uses TRBV6-6 and TRBJ1-1, with TRBD1 as a possible D gene (5 bases). The germline V gene encodes CDR1 MNHNY and CDR2 SVGAGI (reference sequence). The V and J ends lost 4 bases and 11 bases respectively, with 14 bases between them. The CDR3 sequence is 12 residues long. CDR3 protein: CASSSTGGEAFF. The CDR3 bases are TGTGCCAGCAGTTCCACCGGGGGGGAGGCTTTCTTT.

The chain recombines TRBV10-3 with TRBJ2-1; 8 nucleotides match TRBD2. Germline V gene lookup returns CDR1 ENHRY and CDR2 SYGVKD. The CDR3 loop spans 11 amino acids. V lost 10 bases, J lost 8 bases, and 4 bases stayed unmatched. The CDR3 nucleotides read TGTGCCACCCGGGAGGGCTATGAGCAGTTCTTC. Translation: CATREGYEQFF.

The chain has TRBV7-9 and TRBJ1-1; D uncertain. CDR1 is SEHNR and CDR2 is FQNEAQ in the germline V gene (reference sequence). The V end lost 0 bases, the J end lost 10 bases, and 9 bases lay between the germline ends. This CDR3 contains 12 residues. The CDR3 loop reads CASSLAARGAFF. As DNA, the CDR3 is TGTGCCAGCAGCTTAGCAGCGCGGGGAGCTTTCTTT. Full variable domain (remainder filled in from reference TRBV7-9 and TRBJ1-1): DTGVSQNPRHKITKRGQNVTFRCDPISEHNRLYWYRQTLGQGPEFLTYFQNEAQLEKSRLLSDRFSAERPKGSFSTLEIQRTEQGDSAMYLCASSLAARGAFFGQGTRLTVV.

The rearrangement uses TRBV14 and TRBJ1-2; D possibly corresponds to TRBD1 (6 bases). CDR3 length: 13 amino acids. With 7 bases removed from V and 7 bases from J, the gap between germline ends came to 16 bases. In germline, CDR1 is SGHDN, CDR2 FVKESK. CDR3 DNA: TGTGCCAGCACGAACATACAGGGAAGTGGCTACACCTTC. Its protein product is CASTNIQGSGYTF.

The chain links TRBV5-3 to TRBJ1-2, with TRBD1 matching 7 bases. TRBV5-3 is noted as an ORF with a role that remains uncertain. This CDR3 has 15 amino acids. After removal of 4 bases from V and 0 bases from J, the junction contained 6 bases not matched to a gene. The DNA of the CDR3 is TGTGCCAGAAGCCTCCGGACAGGCTCTAACTATGGCTACACCTTC. This encodes CARSLRTGSNYGYTF.

The chain combines TRBV11-2 with TRBJ1-1; D not certain. The CDR3 runs to 15 residues. V gave up 2 bases and J gave up 0 bases, with 10 bases separating them. Per germline, CDR1 SGHAT and CDR2 FQNNGV. In DNA, the CDR3 is TGTGCCAGCAGCTTAAGTCTTCGGGTGAACACTGAAGCTTTCTTT. Its protein is CASSLSLRVNTEAFF.

V usage is TRBV12-3 or TRBV12-4 and J usage is TRBJ1-2; D gene uncertain. V dropped 6 bases and J dropped 1 base, with 9 bases sitting between them. CDR3 length equals 13 residues. CDR3 nucleotides: TGTGCCAGCAGCACTCAGGATAACTATGGCTACACCTTC. Encoded protein: CASSTQDNYGYTF.

V is TRBV5-4 and J is TRBJ1-3, with D maybe TRBD1 (5 bases). CDR1 SGHNT and CDR2 YYREEE come from the germline V gene (reference sequence). The CDR3 runs 15 residues. The V end lost 0 bases, the J end lost 2 bases, and 9 bases lay between the germline ends. The CDR3 reads CASSLDGGTGNTIYF. CDR3 DNA sequence: TGTGCCAGCAGCTTGGACGGGGGGACTGGAAACACCATATATTTT. Full variable domain (rest looked up from reference TRBV5-4 and TRBJ1-3): ETGVTQSPTHLIKTRGQQVTLRCSSQSGHNTVSWYQQALGQGPQFIFQYYREEENGRGNFPPRFSGLQFPNYSSELNVNALELDDSALYLCASSLDGGTGNTIYFGEGSWLTVV.

CDR3 region: CASSEENYSNQPQHF. The CDR3 nucleotides are TGTGCCAGCAGTGAGGAGAATTATAGCAATCAGCCCCAGCATTTT. The V gene is TRBV2, the J gene TRBJ1-5; D is ambiguous. This CDR3 has 15 residues. Trimming took off 3 bases at V and 0 bases at J, with 9 bases between the two ends. Per germline, CDR1 SNHLY and CDR2 FYNNEI.

The V and J genes are TRBV28 and TRBJ1-2; D is unresolved. V was cut by 8 bases and J by 0 bases, with 13 bases left in between. This CDR3 has 14 residues. Germline V gives CDR1 MDHEN, CDR2 SYDVKM. CDR3 region: CASAYGGSNYGYTF. The CDR3 DNA follows: TGTGCCAGCGCCTATGGTGGGTCTAACTATGGCTACACCTTC.